The next 24 T cell receptor beta chains were all read from a single sample in a study of cytomegalovirus exposure and HLA in healthy donors. PCR amplification relied on 60 Vbeta primers (plus 13 Jbeta primers). Measured with immunoSEQ multiplex PCR; TCRdb has only the in-frame clones, and not every one. This table has some 95,000 clones, roughly 66% appearing once. Source material: PBMCs. The source is a man aged 25-40 years in good health and CMV-seronegative.

The CDR3 sequence is CARMIPGDTEAFF. CDR3 bases: TGTGCCAGAATGATCCCAGGGGACACTGAAGCTTTCTTT. The gene calls are TRBV7-3 and TRBJ1-1; possible D gene TRBD1, 6 bases. Trimming took 9 bases from V and 3 from J, leaving 14 bases between them. The CDR3 loop spans 13 amino acids. From germline, CDR1 is SGHTA and CDR2 FQGTGA.

V and J are TRBV5-8 and TRBJ1-4, with D tentatively TRBD1 (6 bases). The CDR3 is made up of 13 amino acids. V dropped 7 bases and J dropped 3 bases, with 10 bases sitting between them. Germline V gene lookup returns CDR1 SGHTS and CDR2 YDEGEE. The CDR3 spells CASGQPPNEKLFF. CDR3 in DNA: TGTGCCAGCGGACAGCCCCCTAATGAAAAACTGTTTTTT.

The chain carries TRBV11-2 and TRBJ2-7; 9 nucleotides align to TRBD1. V trimming: 2 bases; J trimming: 3 bases; junction bases outside the gene matches: 8. There are 16 residues in the CDR3. The germline gives CDR1 SGHAT, CDR2 FQNNGV. CDR3 DNA: TGTGCCAGCAGCTTATTGACAGGGGGTGGCTTCTACGAGCAGTACTTC. Amino acid sequence: CASSLLTGGGFYEQYF.

In its sample, this clone was seen a few times. This chain links TRBV7-9 with TRBJ2-3; no clear D. V was shortened by 0 bases and J by 2 bases, with 6 bases between the two germline ends. Germline CDR1 and CDR2: SEHNR and FQNEAQ (reference sequence). The CDR3 is 14 residues long. CDR3 protein: CASSLAQPTDTQYF. The CDR3 DNA follows: TGTGCCAGCAGCTTAGCACAGCCCACAGATACGCAGTATTTT.

This sequence joins TRBV5-1 and TRBJ2-2; 9 positions match TRBD1. This CDR3 contains 15 residues. The junction had 6 bases not matched to a gene; V was cut back by 4 bases and J by 5 bases. Germline assignment: CDR1 SGHRS and CDR2 YFSETQ. The CDR3 loop is CASSVDRGRTGELFF. In nucleotides, the CDR3 is TGCGCCAGCAGCGTGGACAGGGGTCGTACCGGGGAGCTGTTTTTT. Full variable domain (rest looked up from reference TRBV5-1 and TRBJ2-2): KAGVTQTPRYLIKTRGQQVTLSCSPISGHRSVSWYQQTPGQGLQFLFEYFSETQRNKGNFPGRFSGRQFSNSRSEMNVSTLELGDSALYLCASSVDRGRTGELFFGEGSRLTVL.

V usage is TRBV27 and J usage is TRBJ2-1; 8 bases are shared with TRBD2. CDR1 is MNHEY, CDR2 SMNVEV, per germline (reference sequence). CDR3 length equals 16 residues. Germline trimming cut 4 bases from V and 7 bases from J; bases unmatched to any gene: 12. CDR3 nucleotide sequence: TGTGCCAGCAGTTCCCCCGTCGGGAGGGCCGTGAATGAGCAGTTCTTC. Encoded protein: CASSSPVGRAVNEQFF.

The rearrangement joins TRBV7-2 to TRBJ1-4, with D hard to call. Looked up from germline, CDR1 is SGHTA and CDR2 is FQGNSA. The V gene lost 5 bases and the J gene lost 5 bases, with 15 bases spanning the gap. This CDR3 has 15 residues. In DNA form, the CDR3 reads TGTGCCAGCAGCCCAACGCTTGACGGGAATGAAAAACTGTTTTTT. This gives the protein CASSPTLDGNEKLFF.

V gene TRBV5-1 combines with J gene TRBJ2-7; 8 bases fit TRBD1. This CDR3 comprises 20 residues. The germline CDR1 and CDR2 sequences are SGHRS and YFSETQ. The junction had 24 bases not matched to a gene; V was cut back by 4 bases and J by 3 bases. The CDR3 DNA reads TGCGCCAGCAGCCGCGTACCTATATCGGAAAACAGGGGGGTAGACTACGAGCAGTACTTC. It is translated as CASSRVPISENRGVDYEQYF.

This chain uses TRBV4-1 with TRBJ2-7; the match to TRBD1 covers 9 bases. CDR1 is MGHRA, CDR2 YSYEKL, per germline. The CDR3 loop spans 14 amino acids. J was trimmed by 2 bases and V by 3 bases; bases with no gene match: 2. The CDR3 DNA is TGCGCCAGCAGCCAGGGGACAGGGACCTACGAGCAGTACTTC. Translation gives CASSQGTGTYEQYF.

Only a few counts were recorded for this clone. The chain recombines TRBV28 with TRBJ1-1, with 10 bases aligning to TRBD1. The CDR3 sequence is 15 residues long. V gave up 5 bases and J gave up 5 bases; unmatched junction bases: 8. CDR1 is MDHEN, CDR2 SYDVKM, per germline. Here the CDR3 reads CASSTTTGGGTEAFF. CDR3 DNA: TGTGCCAGCAGTACCACGACAGGGGGCGGAACTGAAGCTTTCTTT.

The rearrangement joins TRBV25-1 to TRBJ1-4, with D hard to call. Germline values: CDR1 MGHDK, CDR2 SYGVNS. The CDR3 is 15 residues long. Trimming shortened V by 1 base and J by 6 bases, and 12 bases separated the two germline ends. In DNA form, the CDR3 reads TGTGCCAGCAGTGAATCTGGCAGGCGAGATGAAAAACTGTTTTTT. Its translation is CASSESGRRDEKLFF. Drawing the rest from reference TRBV25-1 and TRBJ1-4, the complete variable domain is EADIYQTPRYLVIGTGKKITLECSQTMGHDKMYWYQQDPGMELHLIHYSYGVNSTEKGDLSSESTVSRIRTEHFPLTLESARPSHTSQYLCASSESGRRDEKLFFGSGTQLSVL.

This rearrangement joins TRBV10-3 to TRBJ2-3; 7 bases fit TRBD1. Germline trimming cut 5 bases from V and 9 bases from J; bases unmatched to any gene: 26. Germline assignment: CDR1 ENHRY and CDR2 SYGVKD. This CDR3 comprises 19 residues. In nucleotides, the CDR3 is TGTGCCATCAGTCCAAATATGAAACGCCCGGGACAGCAATCATCCACGCAGTATTTT. Translating gives CAISPNMKRPGQQSSTQYF.

The chain employs TRBV4-2 and TRBJ2-7, with D possibly being TRBD2 (5 bases). The germline V gene encodes CDR1 LGHNA and CDR2 YNFKEQ. V lost 1 base to trimming and J lost 2 bases, with 9 bases between them. This CDR3 has 14 amino acids. Here the CDR3 reads CASSQGGVPYEQYF. DNA of the CDR3: TGTGCCAGCAGCCAAGGGGGAGTTCCCTACGAGCAGTACTTC.

The chain carries TRBV30 and TRBJ1-1; possibly TRBD1 for D (6 bases). Germline CDR1 is GTSNPN and CDR2 is SVGIG (reference sequence). This CDR3 is built from 19 residues. Trimming removed 3 bases from V and 0 bases from J, with 26 bases in between. The CDR3 here is CAWRKWSVRDKNMNTEAFF. In nucleotides, the CDR3 is TGTGCCTGGAGGAAGTGGAGCGTCCGGGACAAAAACATGAACACTGAAGCTTTCTTT.

This rearrangement joins TRBV19 to TRBJ1-2; TRBD1 agrees at 7 bases. The ends lost 1 base at V and 2 bases at J; junction bases unmatched: 16. CDR1 is LNHDA, CDR2 SQIVND, per germline (reference sequence). This CDR3 comprises 19 residues. CDR3 DNA: TGTGCCAGTAGTATAGCGATTGGGACAGTCCTAAGCCCGAACTATGGCTACACCTTC. Protein product: CASSIAIGTVLSPNYGYTF.

The chain joins TRBV28 to TRBJ1-2; D gene ambiguous. Trimming stripped 6 bases from V and 10 bases from J, with 15 bases between. The CDR3 has 12 amino acids. CDR1 MDHEN and CDR2 SYDVKM come from the germline V gene. In nucleotides, the CDR3 is TGTGCCAGCAGCACCGCTTCAGGATTCTACACCTTC. It specifies CASSTASGFYTF.

This clone was picked up a small number of times. The chain uses TRBV7-9 and TRBJ2-1, with 8 bases matching TRBD1. This CDR3 spans 15 amino acids. The germline V gene has CDR1 SEHNR and CDR2 FQNEAQ (reference sequence). V was clipped by 5 bases and J by 6 bases; unmatched bases: 9. The CDR3 region has the DNA TGTGCCAGCAGCGCGCGGCAGGGGGCAGGCAATGAGCAGTTCTTC. Its translation: CASSARQGAGNEQFF.

The chain has TRBV27 and TRBJ2-2, with D maybe TRBD2 (5 bases). Germline V gene data show CDR1 as MNHEY and CDR2 as SMNVEV (reference sequence). CDR3 length: 14 amino acids. V lost 1 base and J 6 bases, leaving 9 bases between the germline ends. The CDR3 loop is CASSLLEEPGELFF. DNA for the CDR3: TGTGCCAGCAGTTTATTGGAGGAGCCCGGGGAGCTGTTTTTT.

This chain links TRBV30 with TRBJ1-5; D remains ambiguous. The V and J ends lost 0 bases and 4 bases respectively, with 13 bases between them. Per germline, CDR1 GTSNPN and CDR2 SVGIG (reference sequence). The CDR3 has 15 amino acids. The CDR3 loop is CAWSVRSGTNQPQHF. Written as DNA, the CDR3 is TGTGCCTGGAGTGTACGATCAGGAACAAATCAGCCCCAGCATTTT.

V usage is TRBV4-1 and J usage is TRBJ2-1, with unresolved D. The CDR3 totals 14 residues. V lost 4 bases and J 6 bases, leaving 13 bases between the germline ends. Germline CDR1 is MGHRA and CDR2 is YSYEKL. CDR3 in DNA: TGCGCCAGCAGCCCAGACCCCCAGCGCAATGAGCAGTTCTTC. Its translation is CASSPDPQRNEQFF.

This clone was recorded a few times. The chain combines TRBV5-4 with TRBJ2-1; 11 bases are a match to TRBD2. Germline loops: CDR1 SGHNT, CDR2 YYREEE (reference sequence). The CDR3 loop spans 16 amino acids. Trimming at V came to 4 bases and at J to 5 bases, leaving 8 bases not matched to a gene. CDR3 nucleotides: TGTGCCAGCAGCGGAACGGGACTAGCGGTCCACAATGAGCAGTTCTTC. It encodes CASSGTGLAVHNEQFF. The whole variable domain, filled in from reference TRBV5-4 and TRBJ2-1, reads ETGVTQSPTHLIKTRGQQVTLRCSSQSGHNTVSWYQQALGQGPQFIFQYYREEENGRGNFPPRFSGLQFPNYSSELNVNALELDDSALYLCASSGTGLAVHNEQFFGPGTRLTVL.

This clone appeared a single time. This rearrangement joins TRBV7-9 to TRBJ2-1, with D maybe TRBD1 (6 bases). The CDR3 is 15 residues long. Per germline, CDR1 SEHNR and CDR2 FQNEAQ (reference sequence). V lost 1 base and J 1 base, leaving 8 bases between the germline ends. The CDR3 is CASSLGGGSYNEQFF. As DNA, the CDR3 is TGTGCCAGCAGCTTAGGAGGGGGATCCTACAATGAGCAGTTCTTC. The full variable domain, its missing parts supplied by reference TRBV7-9 and TRBJ2-1, is DTGVSQNPRHKITKRGQNVTFRCDPISEHNRLYWYRQTLGQGPEFLTYFQNEAQLEKSRLLSDRFSAERPKGSFSTLEIQRTEQGDSAMYLCASSLGGGSYNEQFFGPGTRLTVL.

The chain uses TRBV25-1 and TRBJ2-2; D remains ambiguous. Trimming left V 4 bases short and J 7 bases short, with 4 bases between. Germline CDR1 reads MGHDK; CDR2 reads SYGVNS. CDR3 length equals 11 residues. This CDR3 reads CASSGGGELFF. CDR3 nucleotide sequence: TGTGCCAGCAGTGGAGGCGGGGAGCTGTTTTTT.

V is TRBV4-2 and J is TRBJ1-6; TRBD1 agrees at 10 bases. The CDR3 totals 18 residues. Germline assignment: CDR1 LGHNA and CDR2 YNFKEQ. V gave up 1 base and J gave up 10 bases; unmatched junction bases: 13. CDR3 sequence: CASSQVRDRGLVGSPLHF. The CDR3 region has the DNA TGTGCCAGCAGCCAAGTTCGCGACAGGGGGCTTGTCGGGTCACCCCTCCACTTT.